This T cell receptor beta chain was sequenced during a study of human T cells and chemical hapten exposure. Study-level findings and limits: Counts of expanded TCRs (at PT1) showed a positive correlation with patch test score.

CDR3 length equals 16 residues. CDR1 is LGHDT, CDR2 YNNKEL, per germline (reference sequence). V shed 2 bases, J shed 4 bases, and the junction held 10 bases outside the gene matches. TCRdb fed the RACE reads into MiXCR, producing one record per CDR3 protein. The repertoire holds tens of thousands of distinct CDR3 sequences, with around 10% as singletons. The time point denotes: patch test 3, about 24 weeks after DPC sensitization. Noted treatment: therapeutic diphenylcyclopropenone sensitization with weekly scalp DPC. This clonotype was seen at least ten times. The antigen remains undetermined. The sequences come from whole blood, collected in connection with sensitization to the hapten diphenylcyclopropenone (DPC). The sequence was obtained from a woman aged 50 to 65 with alopecia areata. Some clones in this sample may be carry-over from other donors' samples. V and J are TRBV3-1 and TRBJ1-2, with TRBD1 identical over 7 bases. CDR3 residues: CASSQSAGQSLYGYTF. In DNA, the CDR3 is TGTGCCAGCAGCCAATCTGCGGGACAGTCTCTCTATGGCTACACCTTC.